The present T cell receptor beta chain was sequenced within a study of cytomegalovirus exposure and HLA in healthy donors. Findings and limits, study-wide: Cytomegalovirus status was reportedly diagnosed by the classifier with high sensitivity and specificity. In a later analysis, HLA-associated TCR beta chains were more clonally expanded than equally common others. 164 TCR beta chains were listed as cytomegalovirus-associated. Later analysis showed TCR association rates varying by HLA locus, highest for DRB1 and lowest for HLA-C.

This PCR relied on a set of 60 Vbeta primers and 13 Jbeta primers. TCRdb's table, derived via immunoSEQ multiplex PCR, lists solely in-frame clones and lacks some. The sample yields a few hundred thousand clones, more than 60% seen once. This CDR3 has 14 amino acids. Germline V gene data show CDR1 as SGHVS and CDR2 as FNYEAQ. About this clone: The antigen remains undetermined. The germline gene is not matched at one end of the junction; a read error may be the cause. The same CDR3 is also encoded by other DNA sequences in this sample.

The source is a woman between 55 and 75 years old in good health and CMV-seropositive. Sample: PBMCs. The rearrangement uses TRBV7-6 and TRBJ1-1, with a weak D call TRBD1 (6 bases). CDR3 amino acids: CASSRDRMNTEAFF. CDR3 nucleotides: TGTGCCAGCAGCAGAGACAGGATGAACACTGAGGCTTTCTTT.